This record looks at one TCR beta chain sequence and its context. These data originate in a study of shared clonotypes between healthy human individuals. Positively selected for CCR7, the CD45RO-negative cells used as naive CD8 cells excluded terminally differentiated effector memory CD45RA+ cells. Every donor, a Caucasian adult, lived in Nashville, Tennessee. This table comes from immunoSEQ multiplex PCR, and its TCRdb copy is limited to in-frame clones, with some not included. The sample lists roughly 1,800,000 clones; about 95% were seen once. The V gene lost 5 bases and the J gene lost 1 base, with 15 bases spanning the gap. Germline V CDR1 and CDR2: MNHEY, SMNVEV (reference sequence). The CDR3 is 15 residues long.

This chain joins TRBV27 and TRBJ2-7; tentative D call: TRBD1 (6 bases). The sequence derives from a man aged 18 to 35 in good health. Sample: naive CD8+ T cells sorted from blood. The CDR3 sequence is CASSQTGWGSYEQYF. CDR3 in DNA: TGTGCCAGCAGTCAGACAGGCTGGGGGTCCTACGAGCAGTACTTC.